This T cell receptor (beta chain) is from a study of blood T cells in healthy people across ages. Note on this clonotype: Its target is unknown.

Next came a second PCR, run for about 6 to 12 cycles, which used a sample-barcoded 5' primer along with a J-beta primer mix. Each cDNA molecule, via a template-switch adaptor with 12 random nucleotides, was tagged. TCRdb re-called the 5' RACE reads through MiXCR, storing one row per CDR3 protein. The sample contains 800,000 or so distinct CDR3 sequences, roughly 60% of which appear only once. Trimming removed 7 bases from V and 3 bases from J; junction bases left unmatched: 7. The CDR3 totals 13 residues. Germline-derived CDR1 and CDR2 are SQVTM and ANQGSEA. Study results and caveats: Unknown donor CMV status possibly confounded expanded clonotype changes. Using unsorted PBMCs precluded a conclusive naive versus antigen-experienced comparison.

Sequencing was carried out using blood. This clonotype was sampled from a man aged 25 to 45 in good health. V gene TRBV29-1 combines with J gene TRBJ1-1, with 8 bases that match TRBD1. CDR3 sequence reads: CSGLTGGHTEAFF. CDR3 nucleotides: TGCAGCGGTCTCACAGGGGGACACACTGAAGCTTTCTTT.